Included here is one T cell receptor beta chain sequence, with context. The data originate from a study of blood T cell repertoires in COVID-19. Whole-study context: COVID-19 samples collected from the United States, Italy and Spain covered acute and convalescent phases.

The assay was immunoSEQ multiplex PCR, and TCRdb's table has in-frame clones only and misses some. The profile shows over 50,000 clones, about 82% of them singletons. Source material: peripheral blood. The sequence was obtained from a man between 70 and 80 years old with active COVID-19.

Here the CDR3 DNA reads TGCAGTGCTAGTTCCAGGACAGGGGGCGAGACCCAGTACTTC. Its protein is CSASSRTGGETQYF. The J gene is TRBJ2-5, the V gene TRBV20-1; 11 bases are a match to TRBD1. The CDR3 is 14 residues long. Germline CDR1 DFQATT, CDR2 SNEGSKA (reference sequence). V gave up 3 bases and J gave up 5 bases; unmatched junction bases: 5.